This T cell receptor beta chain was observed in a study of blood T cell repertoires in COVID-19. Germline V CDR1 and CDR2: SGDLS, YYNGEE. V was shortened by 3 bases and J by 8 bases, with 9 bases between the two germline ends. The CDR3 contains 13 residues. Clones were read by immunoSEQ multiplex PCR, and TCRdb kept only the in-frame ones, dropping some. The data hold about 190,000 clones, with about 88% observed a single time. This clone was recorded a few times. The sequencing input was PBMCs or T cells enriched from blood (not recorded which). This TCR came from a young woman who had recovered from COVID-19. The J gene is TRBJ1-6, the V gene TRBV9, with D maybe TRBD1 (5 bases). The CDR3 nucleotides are TGTGCCAGCAGCGCCCTCAGGGATTCACCCCTCCACTTT. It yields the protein CASSALRDSPLHF.